One and the same sample provided the 11 T cell receptor beta chains below, sequenced in a study of beta chain features in type 1 diabetes. Their recognized antigens are unknown. Since all of the isolated RNA was reverse transcribed, expressed TCRB transcripts were what got sequenced. The method was immunoSEQ multiplex PCR; TCRdb's version includes in-frame clones alone and lacks a portion of them. This table has approximately 170,000 clones, approximately 8.4% appearing once. Whole-study results and caveats: Among patients with Type 1 diabetes, TCRB CDR3s were moderately but significantly shorter in every one of the four CD4+ subsets.

Sequenced input: central memory CD4+ T cells from blood. These TCRs come from a young man with type 1 diabetes.

This clone was observed a handful of times. This rearrangement joins TRBV27 to TRBJ1-6; D is perhaps TRBD1 (5 bases). The V end was cut by 4 bases, the J end by 10 bases, with 11 bases between. Germline lookup yields CDR1 MNHEY and CDR2 SMNVEV (reference sequence). The CDR3 is made up of 13 amino acids. The chain's CDR3 is CASSSQSGSPLHF. CDR3 nucleotide sequence: TGTGCCAGCAGTTCTCAATCAGGGTCACCCCTCCACTTT.

This clone was recorded a few times. The chain recombines TRBV10-2 with TRBJ1-2, with a possible D match to TRBD1 (5 bases). The CDR3 covers 14 residues. V was pared by 3 bases and J by 2 bases, with 10 bases between. Per the germline V gene, CDR1 is WSHSY and CDR2 is SAAADI. In DNA form, the CDR3 reads TGCGCCAGCAGTGATCAGGGTCTGAACTATGGCTACACCTTC. It yields the protein CASSDQGLNYGYTF.

The J gene is TRBJ1-5, the V gene TRBV5-1; 7 positions match TRBD1. The trim removed 1 base at V and 4 bases at J, leaving 2 bases unmatched. The CDR3 contains 14 residues. The V gene's germline CDR1 is SGHRS and CDR2 YFSETQ. CDR3 sequence reads: CASSLTGVNQPQHF. CDR3 nucleotide sequence: TGCGCCAGCAGCTTGACAGGGGTGAATCAGCCCCAGCATTTT.

The V and J genes are TRBV2 and TRBJ2-3; D uncertain. In germline, CDR1 is SNHLY, CDR2 FYNNEI. The CDR3 runs 10 residues. With 7 bases removed from V and 5 bases from J, the gap between germline ends came to 4 bases. CDR3 amino acids: CASNKDTQYF. CDR3 DNA sequence: TGTGCCAGCAATAAAGATACGCAGTATTTT. The entire variable domain, with the rest obtained from reference TRBV2 and TRBJ2-3, is as follows: EPEVTQTPSHQVTQMGQEVILRCVPISNHLYFYWYRQILGQKVEFLVSFYNNEISEKSEIFDDQFSVERPDGSNFTLKIRSTKLEDSAMYFCASNKDTQYFGPGTRLTVL.

The chain has TRBV7-8 and TRBJ2-7; no definite D call. In germline, CDR1 is SGHVS, CDR2 FQNEAQ. CDR3 length: 14 residues. The V gene lost 5 bases and the J gene lost 7 bases, with 18 bases spanning the gap. CDR3 sequence reads: CASSEGVLESEQYF. Written as DNA, the CDR3 is TGTGCCAGCAGCGAAGGAGTTCTCGAGTCAGAGCAGTACTTC. The full variable domain, with the rest looked up from reference TRBV7-8 and TRBJ2-7, is GAGVSQSPRYKVAKRGQDVALRCDPISGHVSLFWYQQALGQGPEFLTYFQNEAQLDKSGLPSDRFFAERPEGSVSTLKIQRTQQEDSAVYLCASSEGVLESEQYFGPGTRLTVT.

This clone was seen more than once but under ten times. This chain connects TRBV5-1 to TRBJ2-3, with D hard to call. The V gene lost 2 bases and the J gene lost 0 bases, with 13 bases spanning the gap. Germline CDR1 is SGHRS and CDR2 is YFSETQ. There are 16 residues in the CDR3. The CDR3 here is CASSLGSQTSTDTQYF. The CDR3, as DNA: TGCGCCAGCAGCTTAGGCAGCCAGACTAGCACAGATACGCAGTATTTT.

This clone was detected a few times. The genes are TRBV30 and TRBJ2-1; D unclear. The CDR3 contains 15 residues. Germline V CDR1 and CDR2: GTSNPN, SVGIG (reference sequence). V was clipped by 0 bases and J by 2 bases, with 11 bases between them. DNA of the CDR3: TGTGCCTGGAGTGTATTGAGCGTTACCTACAATGAGCAGTTCTTC. Protein product: CAWSVLSVTYNEQFF.

This clone turned up a few times. The rearrangement uses TRBV5-1 and TRBJ2-5; D gene unclear. This CDR3 is 13 amino acids long. CDR1 is SGHRS, CDR2 YFSETQ, per germline. V lost 0 bases, J lost 3 bases, and 6 bases lay in between. DNA for the CDR3: TGCGCCAGCAGCTTGGGGTCGGAAGAGACCCAGTACTTC. Its protein product is CASSLGSEETQYF.

This clone has just a few counts. This chain joins TRBV18 and TRBJ1-6, with D perhaps matching TRBD1 (6 bases). Germline CDR1 and CDR2: KGHSH and LQKENI. CDR3 length: 15 residues. Trimming stripped 3 bases from V and 8 bases from J, with 14 bases between. The CDR3 sequence is CASSPSGANHSPLHF. In DNA form, the CDR3 reads TGTGCCAGCTCACCGTCAGGGGCCAATCATTCACCCCTCCACTTT.

This clone turned up a few times. The chain employs TRBV9 and TRBJ2-7; TRBD1 agrees at 9 bases. The germline gives CDR1 SGDLS, CDR2 YYNGEE. This CDR3 has 15 amino acids. J gave up 0 bases and V 4 bases, and 5 bases lay outside the gene matches. In DNA, the CDR3 is TGTGCCAGCAGCCCGGGACAGGGTCGCTCCTACGAGCAGTACTTC. It specifies CASSPGQGRSYEQYF.

The table lists this clone with a few counts. This chain links TRBV2 with TRBJ2-3; D unresolved. CDR3 length equals 13 residues. Per the germline V gene, CDR1 is SNHLY and CDR2 is FYNNEI. The germline V and J ends were trimmed by 7 bases and 0 bases, with 8 bases remaining between them. The CDR3 reads CASTAESTDTQYF. In DNA form, the CDR3 reads TGTGCCAGCACGGCGGAGAGCACAGATACGCAGTATTTT.